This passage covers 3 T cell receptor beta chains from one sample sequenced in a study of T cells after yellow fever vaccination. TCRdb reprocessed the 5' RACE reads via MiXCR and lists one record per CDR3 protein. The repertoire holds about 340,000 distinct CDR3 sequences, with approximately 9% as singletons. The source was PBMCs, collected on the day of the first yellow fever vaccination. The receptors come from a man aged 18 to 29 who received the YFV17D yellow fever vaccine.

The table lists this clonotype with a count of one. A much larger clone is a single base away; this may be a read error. The CDR3 region is CASGRGPGQVLYEQYF. CDR3 DNA: TGTGCCAGCGGCCGTGGTCCGGGACAGGTGCTCTACGAGCAGTACTTC. The V call is TRBV5-4, the J call TRBJ2-7, with 8 positions matching TRBD1. V lost 7 bases to trimming and J lost 3 bases; unmatched junction nucleotides: 15. The CDR3 is 16 residues long. The germline V gene has CDR1 SGHNT and CDR2 YYREEE (reference sequence).

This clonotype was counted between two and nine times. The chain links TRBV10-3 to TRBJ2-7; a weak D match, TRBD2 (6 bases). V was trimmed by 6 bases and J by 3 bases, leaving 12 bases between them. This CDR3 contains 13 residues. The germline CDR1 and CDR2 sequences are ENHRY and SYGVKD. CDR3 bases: TGTGCCATCAGGGGACTTCAAAGCTACGAGCAGTACTTC. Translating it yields CAIRGLQSYEQYF.

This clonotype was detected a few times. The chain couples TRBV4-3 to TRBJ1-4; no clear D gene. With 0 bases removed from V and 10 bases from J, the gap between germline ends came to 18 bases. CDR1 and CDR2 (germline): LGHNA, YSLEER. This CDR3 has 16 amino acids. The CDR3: CASSQEGGIGRAKLFF. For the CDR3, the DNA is TGCGCCAGCAGCCAAGAGGGAGGAATCGGTAGGGCAAAACTGTTTTTT.